These 4 T cell receptor beta chains came from one sample sequenced in a study of human T cells and chemical hapten exposure. MiXCR, applied by TCRdb to the RACE reads, yields one record per CDR3 protein. The sample holds fewer than 45,000 distinct CDR3 sequences, about 4.2% seen once. Time point denoted: patch test 1, 2 weeks after DPC sensitization. Treatment denoted: therapeutic diphenylcyclopropenone sensitization with weekly scalp DPC. The starting material, unfractionated whole blood, was used for total RNA extraction. The sample consisted of whole blood, taken in connection with sensitization to the hapten diphenylcyclopropenone (DPC). Receptor source: a man between 50 and 59 years old with alopecia areata. Some clones in this sample may be carry-over from other donors' samples.

The chain recombines TRBV24-1 with TRBJ2-1, with D possibly being TRBD2 (6 bases). The CDR3 is 14 residues long. With 7 bases removed from V and 3 bases from J, the gap between germline ends came to 12 bases. CDR1 and CDR2 from the germline V gene are KGHDR and SFDVKD. The CDR3 DNA reads as TGTGCCACCAGCGGAGGGCCAGACTACAATGAGCAGTTCTTC. Translating it yields CATSGGPDYNEQFF.

This clonotype was counted many times. The chain has TRBV4-2 and TRBJ1-5, with D possibly being TRBD1 (6 bases). There are 16 residues in the CDR3. The V end was cut by 5 bases, the J end by 2 bases, with 16 bases between. Per germline, CDR1 LGHNA and CDR2 YNFKEQ. The chain's CDR3 is CASSATGPRGNQPQHF. Written as DNA, the CDR3 is TGTGCCAGCAGCGCCACAGGGCCCAGGGGCAATCAGCCCCAGCATTTT.

This clonotype has more than one count but fewer than ten. The chain combines TRBV2 with TRBJ2-7; a possible D gene is TRBD1 (5 bases). The germline V and J ends were trimmed by 4 bases and 6 bases, with 10 bases remaining between them. Germline values: CDR1 SNHLY, CDR2 FYNNEI. The length of the CDR3 is 12 residues. The CDR3 DNA reads TGTGCCAGCAGTGCTAGGGGTGGCGAGCAGTACTTC. The encoded protein is CASSARGGEQYF. Supplemented by reference TRBV2 and TRBJ2-7, the full variable domain reads EPEVTQTPSHQVTQMGQEVILRCVPISNHLYFYWYRQILGQKVEFLVSFYNNEISEKSEIFDDQFSVERPDGSNFTLKIRSTKLEDSAMYFCASSARGGEQYFGPGTRLTVT.

This clonotype was detected many times. The rearrangement joins TRBV28 to TRBJ1-2; TRBD1 matches 9 bases. Per germline, CDR1 MDHEN and CDR2 SYDVKM. The CDR3 runs to 15 residues. With V trimmed by 1 base and J by 4 bases, 4 bases remained unmatched. This CDR3 reads CASSLYRGLLYGYTF. CDR3 coding DNA: TGTGCCAGCAGTTTATACAGGGGGCTGCTCTATGGCTACACCTTC.